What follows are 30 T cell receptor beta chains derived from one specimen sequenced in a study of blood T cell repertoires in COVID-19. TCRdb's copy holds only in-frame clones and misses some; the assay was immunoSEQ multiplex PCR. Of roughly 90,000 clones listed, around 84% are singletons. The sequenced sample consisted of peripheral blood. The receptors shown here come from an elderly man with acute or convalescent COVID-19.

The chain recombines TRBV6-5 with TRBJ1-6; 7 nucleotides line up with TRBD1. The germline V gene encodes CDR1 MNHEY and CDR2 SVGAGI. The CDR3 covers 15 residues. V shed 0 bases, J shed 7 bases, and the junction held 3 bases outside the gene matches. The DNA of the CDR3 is TGTGCCAGCAGTTACTCAGAGGGGGCAAATTCACCCCTCCACTTT. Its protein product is CASSYSEGANSPLHF.

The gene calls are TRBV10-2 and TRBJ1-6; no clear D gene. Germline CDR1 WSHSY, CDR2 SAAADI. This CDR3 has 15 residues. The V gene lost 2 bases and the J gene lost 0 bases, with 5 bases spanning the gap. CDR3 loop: CASSERSSYNSPLHF. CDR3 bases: TGCGCCAGCAGTGAGAGGAGCTCCTATAATTCACCCCTCCACTTT.

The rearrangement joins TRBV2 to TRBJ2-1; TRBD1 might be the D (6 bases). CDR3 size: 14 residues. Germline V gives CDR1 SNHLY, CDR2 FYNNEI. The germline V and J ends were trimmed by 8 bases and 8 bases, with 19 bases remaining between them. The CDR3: CASYYGQLHHEQFF. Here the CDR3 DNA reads TGTGCCAGCTACTACGGACAGCTCCACCATGAGCAGTTCTTC.

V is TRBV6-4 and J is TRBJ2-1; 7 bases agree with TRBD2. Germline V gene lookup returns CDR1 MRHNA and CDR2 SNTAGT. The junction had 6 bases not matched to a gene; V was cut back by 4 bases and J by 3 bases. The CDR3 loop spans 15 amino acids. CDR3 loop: CASSVTSANYNEQFF. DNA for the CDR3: TGTGCCAGCAGTGTTACTAGCGCGAACTACAATGAGCAGTTCTTC.

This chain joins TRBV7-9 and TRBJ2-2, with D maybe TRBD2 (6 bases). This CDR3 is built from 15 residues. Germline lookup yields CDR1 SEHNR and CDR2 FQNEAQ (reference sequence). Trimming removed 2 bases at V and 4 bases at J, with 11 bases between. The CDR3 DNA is TGTGCCAGCAGCTTATTTCTAGCGACCACCGGGGAGCTGTTTTTT. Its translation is CASSLFLATTGELFF.

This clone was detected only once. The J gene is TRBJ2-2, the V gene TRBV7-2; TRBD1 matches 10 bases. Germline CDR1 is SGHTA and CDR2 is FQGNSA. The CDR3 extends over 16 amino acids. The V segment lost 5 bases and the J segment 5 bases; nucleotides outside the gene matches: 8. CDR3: CASSHYDRGPTGELFF. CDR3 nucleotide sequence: TGTGCCAGCAGCCATTACGACAGGGGGCCTACCGGGGAGCTGTTTTTT.

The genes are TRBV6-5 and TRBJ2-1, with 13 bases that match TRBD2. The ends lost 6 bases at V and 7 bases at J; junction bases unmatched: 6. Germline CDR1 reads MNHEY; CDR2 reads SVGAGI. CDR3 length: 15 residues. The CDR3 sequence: CASRTGLAGFNEQFF. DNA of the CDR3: TGTGCCAGCAGAACGGGACTAGCGGGATTTAATGAGCAGTTCTTC.

CDR3 amino acids: CASSLGLGGSYEQYF. For the CDR3, the DNA is TGTGCCAGCAGCTTGGGGCTAGGCGGTTCGTACGAGCAGTACTTC. The chain uses TRBV7-3 and TRBJ2-7, with a tentative D call TRBD1 (5 bases). Trimming shortened V by 3 bases and J by 4 bases, and 16 bases separated the two germline ends. This CDR3 region has 15 residues. Germline CDR1 is SGHTA and CDR2 is FQGTGA.

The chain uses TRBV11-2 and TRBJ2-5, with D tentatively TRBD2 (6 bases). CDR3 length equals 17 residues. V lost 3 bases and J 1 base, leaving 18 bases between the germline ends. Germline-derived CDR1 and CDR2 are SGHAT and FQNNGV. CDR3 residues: CASSFHRAGPAQETQYF. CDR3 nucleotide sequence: TGTGCCAGCAGCTTTCATAGAGCGGGCCCAGCCCAAGAGACCCAGTACTTC.

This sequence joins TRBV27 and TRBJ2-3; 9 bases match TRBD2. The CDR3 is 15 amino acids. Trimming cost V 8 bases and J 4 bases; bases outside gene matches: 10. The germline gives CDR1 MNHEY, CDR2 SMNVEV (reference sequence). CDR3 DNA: TGTGCCAGCTTGTCAAGCGGGAGGTTCGCAGATACGCAGTATTTT. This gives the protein CASLSSGRFADTQYF.

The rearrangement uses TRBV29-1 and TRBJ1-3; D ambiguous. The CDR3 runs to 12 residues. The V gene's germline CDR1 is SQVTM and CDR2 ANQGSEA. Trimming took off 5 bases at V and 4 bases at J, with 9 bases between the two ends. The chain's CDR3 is CSVLSTGNTIYF. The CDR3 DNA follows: TGCAGCGTTCTTTCGACAGGAAACACCATATATTTT.

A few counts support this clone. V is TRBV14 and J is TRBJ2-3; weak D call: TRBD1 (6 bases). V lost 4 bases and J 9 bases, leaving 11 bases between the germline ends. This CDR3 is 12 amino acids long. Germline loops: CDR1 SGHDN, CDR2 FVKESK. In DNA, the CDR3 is TGTGCCAGCAGCCCCATAGGGGGAACGCAGTATTTT. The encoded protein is CASSPIGGTQYF.

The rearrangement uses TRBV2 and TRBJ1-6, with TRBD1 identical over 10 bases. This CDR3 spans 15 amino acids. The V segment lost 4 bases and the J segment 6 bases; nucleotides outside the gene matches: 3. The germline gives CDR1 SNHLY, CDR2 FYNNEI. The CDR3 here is CASSATGGGNSPLHF. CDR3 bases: TGTGCCAGCAGTGCGACAGGGGGCGGTAATTCACCCCTCCACTTT.

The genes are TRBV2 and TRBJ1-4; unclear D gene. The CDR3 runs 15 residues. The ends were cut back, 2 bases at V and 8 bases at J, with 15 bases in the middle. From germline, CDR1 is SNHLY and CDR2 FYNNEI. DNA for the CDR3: TGTGCCAGCAGTGAAATGCCCCGAGTTTTGGAAAAACTGTTTTTT. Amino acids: CASSEMPRVLEKLFF.

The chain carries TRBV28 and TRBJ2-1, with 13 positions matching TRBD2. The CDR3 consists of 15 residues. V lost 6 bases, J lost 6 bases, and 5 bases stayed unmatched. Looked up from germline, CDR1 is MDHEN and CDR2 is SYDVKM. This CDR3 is CASSRTSGRGNEQFF. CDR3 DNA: TGTGCCAGCAGCCGCACTAGCGGGAGGGGCAATGAGCAGTTCTTC.

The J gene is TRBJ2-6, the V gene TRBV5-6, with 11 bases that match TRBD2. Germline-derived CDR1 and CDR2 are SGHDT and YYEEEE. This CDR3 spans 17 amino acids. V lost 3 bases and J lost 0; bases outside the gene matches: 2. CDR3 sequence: CASSSGTSGSGANVLTF. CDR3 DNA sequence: TGTGCCAGCAGCTCAGGGACTAGCGGCTCTGGGGCCAACGTCCTGACTTTC. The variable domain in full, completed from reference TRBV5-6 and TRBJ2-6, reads DAGVTQSPTHLIKTRGQQVTLRCSPKSGHDTVSWYQQALGQGPQFIFQYYEEEERQRGNFPDRFSGHQFPNYSSELNVNALLLGDSALYLCASSSGTSGSGANVLTFGAGSRLTVL.

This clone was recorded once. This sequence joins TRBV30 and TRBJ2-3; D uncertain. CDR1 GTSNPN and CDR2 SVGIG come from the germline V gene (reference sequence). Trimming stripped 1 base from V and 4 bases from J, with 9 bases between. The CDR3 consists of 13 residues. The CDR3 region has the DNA TGTGCCTGGAGTGACTCGTTAGCAGATACGCAGTATTTT. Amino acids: CAWSDSLADTQYF.

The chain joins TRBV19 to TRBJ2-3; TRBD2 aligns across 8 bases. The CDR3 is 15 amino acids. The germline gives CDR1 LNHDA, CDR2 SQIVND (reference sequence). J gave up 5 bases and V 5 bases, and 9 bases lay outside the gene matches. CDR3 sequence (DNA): TGTGCCAGTAGTTCCGGCCCCAGCGGGGGAGATACGCAGTATTTT. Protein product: CASSSGPSGGDTQYF.

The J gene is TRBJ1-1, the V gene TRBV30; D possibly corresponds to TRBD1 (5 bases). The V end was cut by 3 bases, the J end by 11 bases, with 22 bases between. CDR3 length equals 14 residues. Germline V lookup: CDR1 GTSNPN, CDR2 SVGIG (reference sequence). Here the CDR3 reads CAWSAPRSQAPAFF. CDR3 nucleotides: TGTGCCTGGAGCGCCCCCCGCTCACAGGCGCCGGCTTTCTTT.

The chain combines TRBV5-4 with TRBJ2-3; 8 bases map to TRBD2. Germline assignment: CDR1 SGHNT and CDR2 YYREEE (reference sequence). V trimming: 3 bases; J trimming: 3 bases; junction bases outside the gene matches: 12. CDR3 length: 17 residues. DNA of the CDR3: TGTGCCAGCAGCTCGGTTAGCCTCGGGAGGGGGACAGATACGCAGTATTTT. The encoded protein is CASSSVSLGRGTDTQYF.

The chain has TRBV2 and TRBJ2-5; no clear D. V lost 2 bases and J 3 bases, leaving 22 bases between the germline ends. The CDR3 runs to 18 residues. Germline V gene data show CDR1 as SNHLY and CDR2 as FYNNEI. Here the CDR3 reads CASSESFLQPGRKETQYF. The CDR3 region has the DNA TGTGCCAGCAGTGAAAGTTTCCTACAACCTGGCAGGAAAGAGACCCAGTACTTC.

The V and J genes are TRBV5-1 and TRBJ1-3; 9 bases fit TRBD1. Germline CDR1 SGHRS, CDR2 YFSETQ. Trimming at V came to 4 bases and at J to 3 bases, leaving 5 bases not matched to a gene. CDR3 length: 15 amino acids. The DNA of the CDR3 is TGCGCCAGCAGCGCCGGGACAGGGAGTGGAAACACCATATATTTT. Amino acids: CASSAGTGSGNTIYF.

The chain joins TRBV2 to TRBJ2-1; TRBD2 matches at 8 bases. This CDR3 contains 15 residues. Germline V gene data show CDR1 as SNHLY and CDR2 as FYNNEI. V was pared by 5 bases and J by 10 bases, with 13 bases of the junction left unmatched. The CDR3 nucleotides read TGTGCCAGCAGTATCGTAGCGGGAACTACAGGGGAGCAGTTCTTC. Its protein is CASSIVAGTTGEQFF.

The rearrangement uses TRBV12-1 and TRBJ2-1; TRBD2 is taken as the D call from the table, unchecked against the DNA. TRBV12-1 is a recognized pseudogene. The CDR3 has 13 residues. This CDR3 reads CASSYRTSGEQFF. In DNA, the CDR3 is TGTGCCAGCAGCTACCGGACTAGCGGGGAGCAGTTCTTC.

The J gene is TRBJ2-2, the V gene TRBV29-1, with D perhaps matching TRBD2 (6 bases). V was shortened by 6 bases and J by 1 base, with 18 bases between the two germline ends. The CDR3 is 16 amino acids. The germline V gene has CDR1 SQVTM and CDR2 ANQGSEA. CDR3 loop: CSVPGRRRGNTGELFF. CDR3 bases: TGCAGCGTACCCGGAAGGCGGAGGGGGAACACCGGGGAGCTGTTTTTT.

In nucleotides, the CDR3 is TGTGCCAGTAGTATAAGACAGGGAATCATGAACACTGAAGCTTTCTTT. Translated, it gives CASSIRQGIMNTEAFF. The chain joins TRBV19 to TRBJ1-1; 7 bases align to TRBD1. The CDR3 spans 16 residues. V was clipped by 2 bases and J by 0 bases; unmatched bases: 6. Germline V CDR1 and CDR2: LNHDA, SQIVND (reference sequence).

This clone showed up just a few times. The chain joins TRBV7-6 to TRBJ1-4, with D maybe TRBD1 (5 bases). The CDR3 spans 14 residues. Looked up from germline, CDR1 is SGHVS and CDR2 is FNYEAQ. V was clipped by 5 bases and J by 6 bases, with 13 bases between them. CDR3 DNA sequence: TGTGCCAGCAGCCCGACAGTTAAAGATGAAAAACTGTTTTTT. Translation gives CASSPTVKDEKLFF.

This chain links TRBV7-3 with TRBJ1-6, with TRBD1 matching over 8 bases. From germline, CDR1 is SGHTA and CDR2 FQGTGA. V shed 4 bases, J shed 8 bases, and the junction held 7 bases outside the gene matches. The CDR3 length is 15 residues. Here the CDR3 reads CASSSTGAWDSPLHF. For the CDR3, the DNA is TGTGCCAGCAGCTCGACAGGGGCGTGGGATTCACCCCTCCACTTT.

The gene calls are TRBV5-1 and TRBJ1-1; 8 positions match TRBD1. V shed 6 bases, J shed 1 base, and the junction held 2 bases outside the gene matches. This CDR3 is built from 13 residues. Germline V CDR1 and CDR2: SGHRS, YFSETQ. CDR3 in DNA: TGCGCCAGCACCGGGACAGGGAACACTGAAGCTTTCTTT. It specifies CASTGTGNTEAFF.

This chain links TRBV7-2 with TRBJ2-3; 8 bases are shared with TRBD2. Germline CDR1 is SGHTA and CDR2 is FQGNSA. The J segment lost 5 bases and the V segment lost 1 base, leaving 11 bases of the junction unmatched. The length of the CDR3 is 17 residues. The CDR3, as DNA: TGTGCCAGCAGCTTAGATGGGACCGGCGGGAGGAGAGATACGCAGTATTTT. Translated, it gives CASSLDGTGGRRDTQYF.